This TCR beta chain comes out of a study of blood T cell repertoires in COVID-19. Study-wide context: Acute-phase and convalescent COVID-19 samples originated in the United States, Italy and Spain.

Trimming removed 0 bases at V and 4 bases at J, with 10 bases between. Germline CDR1 SGHRS, CDR2 YFSETQ. The CDR3 extends over 14 amino acids. This clone turned up a few times. In the authors' workflow: Estimation of nucleated cell counts relied on the amplification of reference gene primers. Clones were read by immunoSEQ multiplex PCR, and TCRdb kept only the in-frame ones, dropping some. D and trimming were read from the DNA, whereas the V and J calls and clone size are those reported in that table. The top ten hold approximately 8.8% of the sample, which has about 300,000 clones, approximately 85% seen once.

The chain is built from TRBV5-1 and TRBJ1-1, with D perhaps matching TRBD1 (6 bases). Sequencing was carried out using peripheral blood. This receptor was obtained from a man younger than 35 with active or convalescent COVID-19. CDR3 region: CASSLEPRGTEAFF. The CDR3 DNA sequence: TGCGCCAGCAGCTTGGAACCCAGGGGCACTGAAGCTTTCTTT. The full variable domain, in which reference TRBV5-1 and TRBJ1-1 provide the parts outside the CDR3, is KAGVTQTPRYLIKTRGQQVTLSCSPISGHRSVSWYQQTPGQGLQFLFEYFSETQRNKGNFPGRFSGRQFSNSRSEMNVSTLELGDSALYLCASSLEPRGTEAFFGQGTRLTVV.